These T cell receptor beta chains were read from a single sample in a study of cytomegalovirus exposure and HLA in healthy donors. This table comes from immunoSEQ multiplex PCR, and its TCRdb copy is limited to in-frame clones, with some not included. The sample records approximately 110,000 clones, around 69% being singletons. The material sequenced was PBMCs. Receptors originate from a woman between 40 and 55 years old in good health and CMV-seropositive. Both conserved end residues are part of each CDR3. The D gene is left open where the match is weak. Clone size, where shown, is once, few, many, or a class for clones that have expanded.

V: TRBV11-2; J: TRBJ2-1; D: TRBD2; size: .; CDR3: CASSIGTSGGAGEQFF; DNA: TGTGCCAGCAGCATCGGGACTAGCGGGGGGGCCGGTGAGCAGTTCTTC
V: TRBV27; J: TRBJ1-1; D: TRBD1; size: once; CDR3: CASSSLQGRGEAFF; DNA: TGTGCCAGCAGTTCCCTCCAGGGCAGGGGGGAGGCTTTCTTT
V: TRBV10-3; J: TRBJ2-3; D: TRBD1; size: .; CDR3: CAIRTTGADTQYF; DNA: TGTGCCATCAGAACCACAGGGGCGGATACGCAGTATTTT
V: TRBV7-2; J: TRBJ1-2; D: .; size: .; CDR3: CASSLVIGEGYTF; DNA: TGTGCCAGCAGCTTAGTTATCGGGGAGGGCTACACCTTC
V: TRBV7-9; J: TRBJ1-1; D: .; size: .; CDR3: CASSQGLGNTEAFF; DNA: TGTGCCAGCAGTCAGGGACTGGGAAACACTGAAGCTTTCTTT
V: TRBV2; J: TRBJ1-5; D: .; size: few; CDR3: CASSEGGRHQPQHF; DNA: TGTGCCAGCAGTGAAGGGGGCCGGCATCAGCCCCAGCATTTT
V: TRBV2; J: TRBJ2-5; D: TRBD2; size: few; CDR3: CASSALTGGETQYF; DNA: TGTGCCAGCAGCGCTTTAACGGGAGGGGAGACCCAGTACTTC
V: TRBV6-4; J: TRBJ2-1; D: TRBD2; size: .; CDR3: CASSDLGTNLNEQFF; DNA: TGTGCCAGCAGTGACCTCGGGACTAACCTCAATGAGCAGTTCTTC
V: TRBV19; J: TRBJ2-7; D: TRBD2; size: .; CDR3: CASRRGIGSYEQYF; DNA: TGTGCCAGCAGGCGGGGGATCGGCTCCTACGAGCAGTACTTC
V: TRBV11-1; J: TRBJ1-1; D: TRBD1; size: .; CDR3: CASSPGQGRLDTEAFF; DNA: TGTGCCAGCAGCCCCGGACAGGGTCGATTAGATACTGAAGCTTTCTTT
V: TRBV7-3; J: TRBJ2-1; D: TRBD1; size: .; CDR3: CASSPGTGGEKQFF; DNA: TGTGCCAGCAGCCCCGGGACAGGGGGCGAAAAGCAGTTCTTC
V: TRBV7-2; J: TRBJ2-1; D: .; size: many; CDR3: CASSLMGRGDEQFF; DNA: TGTGCCAGCAGCTTAATGGGCAGGGGCGATGAGCAGTTCTTC
V: TRBV7-9; J: TRBJ2-5; D: .; size: .; CDR3: CASSLVVQETQYF; DNA: TGTGCCAGCAGCTTAGTCGTCCAAGAGACCCAGTACTTC
V: TRBV5-6; J: TRBJ2-7; D: .; size: .; CDR3: CASSFTGLGAEQYF; DNA: TGTGCCAGCAGCTTCACAGGCCTAGGTGCCGAGCAGTACTTC
V: TRBV27; J: TRBJ2-1; D: TRBD1; size: .; CDR3: CASRTGGFDEQFF; DNA: TGTGCCAGCAGGACAGGGGGCTTCGATGAGCAGTTCTTC
V: TRBV9; J: TRBJ1-4; D: .; size: .; CDR3: CASSFGPDEKLFF; DNA: TGTGCCAGCAGCTTCGGTCCTGATGAAAAACTGTTTTTT
V: TRBV4-3; J: TRBJ1-6; D: .; size: .; CDR3: CASSQDPGYNSPLHF; DNA: TGCGCCAGCAGCCAAGATCCGGGCTATAATTCACCCCTCCACTTT
V: TRBV6-5; J: TRBJ2-7; D: TRBD1; size: .; CDR3: CASSAGTGDYEQYF; DNA: TGTGCCAGCAGTGCCGGGACAGGGGACTACGAGCAGTACTTC
V: TRBV7-3; J: TRBJ1-6; D: .; size: .; CDR3: CASSRDGVSPLHF; DNA: TGTGCCAGCAGCCGTGACGGGGTATCACCCCTCCACTTT
V: TRBV5-1; J: TRBJ1-3; D: .; size: .; CDR3: CASSLDGSLGGNTIYF; DNA: TGCGCCAGCAGCCTGGACGGCTCCCTCGGGGGAAACACCATATATTTT
V: TRBV6-4; J: TRBJ2-5; D: .; size: .; CDR3: CASSEGPRETQYF; DNA: TGTGCCAGCAGTGAAGGCCCCAGGGAGACCCAGTACTTC
V: TRBV5-5; J: TRBJ1-6; D: .; size: few; CDR3: CASSTRGPAADSPLHF; DNA: TGTGCCAGCAGCACCCGAGGGCCCGCTGCTGATTCACCCCTCCACTTT
V: TRBV27; J: TRBJ2-3; D: .; size: .; CDR3: CASSLYSPLWTDKSSTDTQYF; DNA: TGTGCCAGCAGTTTATATTCCCCTCTATGGACAGACAAGTCTAGCACAGATACGCAGTATTTT
V: TRBV27; J: TRBJ1-1; D: TRBD1; size: .; CDR3: CASSRDRLGTEAFF; DNA: TGTGCCAGCAGTAGGGACAGGTTGGGCACTGAAGCTTTCTTT
V: TRBV4-3; J: TRBJ1-1; D: .; size: few; CDR3: CASSLDMNTEAFF; DNA: TGCGCCAGCAGCTTGGACATGAACACTGAAGCTTTCTTT
V: TRBV15; J: TRBJ1-2; D: TRBD1; size: once; CDR3: CATSREGGAYGYTF; DNA: TGTGCCACCAGCAGAGAAGGGGGCGCATATGGCTACACCTTC
V: TRBV9; J: TRBJ2-2; D: .; size: .; CDR3: CASSVGNRATGELFF; DNA: TGTGCCAGCAGCGTAGGAAACAGGGCAACCGGGGAGCTGTTTTTT
V: TRBV2; J: TRBJ2-3; D: .; size: .; CDR3: CASKGVVGGGTDTQYF; DNA: TGTGCCAGCAAGGGGGTGGTTGGCGGAGGCACAGATACGCAGTATTTT
V: TRBV7-9; J: TRBJ2-4; D: TRBD2; size: .; CDR3: CASSLEGGGAVSKNIQYF; DNA: TGTGCCAGCAGCTTAGAGGGCGGGGGGGCCGTGTCCAAAAACATTCAGTACTTC
V: TRBV4-2; J: TRBJ1-2; D: TRBD1; size: .; CDR3: CASSQASQGGRHYGYTF; DNA: TGTGCCAGCAGCCAAGCTTCGCAAGGGGGCAGACACTATGGCTACACCTTC
V: TRBV2; J: TRBJ2-1; D: .; size: .; CDR3: CASKRESSSYNEQFF; DNA: TGTGCCAGCAAACGAGAGTCGAGCTCCTACAATGAGCAGTTCTTC
V: TRBV29-1; J: TRBJ1-4; D: TRBD1; size: .; CDR3: CSVTSTGGEGKLFF; DNA: TGCAGCGTGACCTCGACAGGGGGCGAAGGAAAACTGTTTTTT
V: TRBV13; J: TRBJ2-3; D: TRBD2; size: .; CDR3: CASSQGGRAGGDTQYF; DNA: TGTGCCAGCAGCCAAGGGGGACGTGCGGGGGGAGATACGCAGTATTTT
V: TRBV7-2; J: TRBJ2-2; D: TRBD2; size: few; CDR3: CASSPSGGNTGELFF; DNA: TGTGCCAGCAGCCCTAGCGGGGGGAACACCGGGGAGCTGTTTTTT
V: TRBV7-2; J: TRBJ2-7; D: .; size: .; CDR3: CASRGQGTDEQYF; DNA: TGTGCCAGCAGAGGTCAGGGGACCGACGAGCAGTACTTC
V: TRBV5-6; J: TRBJ2-1; D: TRBD1; size: .; CDR3: CASSTGSGGAYNEQFF; DNA: TGTGCCAGCAGCACGGGCTCAGGGGGCGCATACAATGAGCAGTTCTTC
V: TRBV7-2; J: TRBJ2-1; D: TRBD2; size: few; CDR3: CASSLVAGGLSYNEQFF; DNA: TGTGCCAGCAGCTTAGTGGCGGGGGGCCTCTCCTACAATGAGCAGTTCTTC
V: TRBV9; J: TRBJ1-2; D: .; size: .; CDR3: CASSARGGSYGYTF; DNA: TGTGCCAGCAGCGCCCGCGGGGGCAGCTATGGCTACACCTTC
V: TRBV7-2; J: TRBJ1-2; D: TRBD1; size: .; CDR3: CASSDQGQFGYTF; DNA: TGTGCCAGCAGCGACCAGGGACAGTTTGGCTACACCTTC
V: TRBV5-8; J: TRBJ1-1; D: .; size: .; CDR3: CASSSLRVNTEAFF; DNA: TGTGCCAGCAGCTCCCTCAGGGTCAACACTGAAGCTTTCTTT
V: TRBV4-3; J: TRBJ1-1; D: .; size: .; CDR3: CASSQYTANTEAFF; DNA: TGCGCCAGCAGCCAATATACAGCCAACACTGAAGCTTTCTTT
V: TRBV5-4; J: TRBJ1-1; D: .; size: .; CDR3: CASSYDRNTEAFF; DNA: TGTGCCAGCAGCTACGACAGGAACACTGAAGCTTTCTTT
V: TRBV4-3; J: TRBJ2-3; D: .; size: .; CDR3: CASSQDARDTQYF; DNA: TGCGCCAGCAGCCAAGATGCCCGGGATACGCAGTATTTT
V: TRBV5-1; J: TRBJ2-6; D: .; size: .; CDR3: CASSFPETGANVLTF; DNA: TGCGCCAGCAGCTTCCCCGAGACTGGGGCCAACGTCCTGACTTTC
V: TRBV7-2; J: TRBJ2-1; D: TRBD2; size: .; CDR3: CASSLGLAGGNEQFF; DNA: TGTGCCAGCAGCTTAGGACTAGCGGGGGGCAATGAGCAGTTCTTC
V: TRBV4-2; J: TRBJ2-7; D: TRBD2; size: .; CDR3: CASSQASGRSDPYEQYF; DNA: TGTGCCAGCAGCCAAGCCAGCGGGAGGTCCGACCCCTACGAGCAGTACTTC
V: TRBV6-1; J: TRBJ1-1; D: .; size: .; CDR3: CASSEGTYMNTEAFF; DNA: TGTGCCAGCAGTGAGGGGACATACATGAACACTGAAGCTTTCTTT
V: TRBV7-9; J: TRBJ1-1; D: .; size: .; CDR3: CASSYKGDTEAFF; DNA: TGTGCCAGCTCCTATAAGGGGGATACAGAAGCTTTCTTT
V: TRBV28; J: TRBJ1-1; D: TRBD1; size: .; CDR3: CASSSAAGTVNLNAHTEAFF; DNA: TGTGCCAGCAGTAGTGCCGCGGGGACAGTTAACCTAAATGCTCACACTGAAGCTTTCTTT
V: TRBV7-8; J: TRBJ2-5; D: TRBD1; size: .; CDR3: CASSPGTGVETQYF; DNA: TGTGCCAGCAGCCCGGGGACAGGGGTAGAGACCCAGTACTTC